This passage covers 28 T cell receptor beta chains from one sample sequenced in a study of T cells in localized non-small cell lung cancer. Clones were sequenced by immunoSEQ multiplex PCR, and TCRdb holds only the in-frame ones, with some missing. The sample holds 35,000 to 50,000 clones; roughly 77% are singletons and the top ten take 30% to 40%. Sequencing used PBMCs, obtained before any cancer treatment. The receptors stem from a woman aged 35-70 years with stage II squamous cell lung carcinoma.

The rearrangement links TRBV9 to TRBJ2-1; D is uncertain. The ends were cut back, 4 bases at V and 8 bases at J, with 19 bases in the middle. Germline loops: CDR1 SGDLS, CDR2 YYNGEE. CDR3 length equals 15 residues. CDR3 in DNA: TGTGCCAGCAGCTCGCGACGGGCTGATTTTGATGAGCAGTTCTTC. Its protein is CASSSRRADFDEQFF. The full variable domain, with the rest looked up from reference TRBV9 and TRBJ2-1, is DSGVTQTPKHLITATGQRVTLRCSPRSGDLSVYWYQQSLDQGLQFLIQYYNGEERAKGNILERFSAQQFPDLHSELNLSSLELGDSALYFCASSSRRADFDEQFFGPGTRLTVL.

The genes are TRBV7-2 and TRBJ1-6; 9 nucleotides match TRBD1. This CDR3 has 15 residues. Per germline, CDR1 SGHTA and CDR2 FQGNSA. The trim removed 1 base at V and 12 bases at J, leaving 7 bases unmatched. In nucleotides, the CDR3 is TGTGCCAGCAGCTTAGGGGGAGGGACAGGGTTACCCCTCCACTTT. It is translated as CASSLGGGTGLPLHF.

This clone was detected a few times. The chain is built from TRBV7-2 and TRBJ2-1; 8 bases line up with TRBD1. The CDR3 consists of 16 residues. Losses at the gene ends were 5 bases for V and 3 bases for J; bases not matched to a gene: 9. Germline V gene sequence: CDR1 SGHTA, CDR2 FQGNSA. CDR3 region: CASSGSGTGLYNEQFF. The CDR3 DNA is TGTGCCAGCAGCGGCTCCGGGACAGGACTCTACAATGAGCAGTTCTTC.

V gene TRBV5-6 combines with J gene TRBJ1-1; D is perhaps TRBD1 (5 bases). The germline V gene has CDR1 SGHDT and CDR2 YYEEEE. The CDR3 covers 14 residues. The V and J ends lost 3 bases and 5 bases respectively, with 14 bases between them. The CDR3 nucleotides read TGTGCCAGCAGCTGGGGTAGGGGAAGGACTGAAGCTTTCTTT. Translation: CASSWGRGRTEAFF.

The gene calls are TRBV4-1 and TRBJ2-1; possible D gene TRBD2, 6 bases. The germline gives CDR1 MGHRA, CDR2 YSYEKL. This CDR3 contains 15 residues. Trimming removed 7 bases from V and 6 bases from J, with 19 bases in between. CDR3 loop: CASNPAGDLINEQFF. DNA for the CDR3: TGCGCCAGCAATCCAGCGGGCGACTTAATCAATGAGCAGTTCTTC.

CDR3 coding DNA: TGTGCCAGCAGTTTTTCAAAGCGAGGCGGGGATTCCTACGAGCAGTACGTC. Amino acids: CASSFSKRGGDSYEQYV. The rearrangement joins TRBV27 to TRBJ2-7, with a weak D call TRBD2 (6 bases). This CDR3 has 17 amino acids. Trimming cost V 3 bases and J 1 base, with 19 bases left between them. Per germline, CDR1 MNHEY and CDR2 SMNVEV (reference sequence).

The chain joins TRBV27 to TRBJ2-7, with 9 bases aligning to TRBD2. Germline trimming cut 3 bases from V and 5 bases from J; bases unmatched to any gene: 8. Germline values: CDR1 MNHEY, CDR2 SMNVEV (reference sequence). The CDR3 spans 15 residues. The DNA of the CDR3 is TGTGCCAGCAGTTTTACCCCTAGCGGGACCCACGAGCAGTACTTC. This encodes CASSFTPSGTHEQYF.

The chain couples TRBV5-1 to TRBJ2-3; D is perhaps TRBD1 (5 bases). CDR1 SGHRS and CDR2 YFSETQ come from the germline V gene. CDR3 length: 15 amino acids. V was cut by 3 bases and J by 1 base, with 12 bases left in between. DNA for the CDR3: TGCGCCAGCAGCTACACAGGTTCTCGCACAGATACGCAGTATTTT. Amino acids: CASSYTGSRTDTQYF.

Points on this clone: The same CDR3 is also encoded by other DNA sequences in this sample. The rearrangement joins TRBV28 to TRBJ1-1; 7 bases are a match to TRBD1. The CDR3 consists of 14 residues. V shed 6 bases and J 0 bases; nucleotides not matched to a gene: 4. The germline gives CDR1 MDHEN, CDR2 SYDVKM. The CDR3 sequence: CASRNRGLNTEAFF. The CDR3 bases are TGTGCCAGCAGAAACAGGGGATTGAACACTGAAGCTTTCTTT.

The chain has TRBV28 and TRBJ2-2, with D possibly being TRBD1 (6 bases). The CDR3 covers 18 residues. Trimming shortened V by 4 bases and J by 1 base, and 19 bases separated the two germline ends. CDR1 and CDR2 (germline): MDHEN, SYDVKM. The CDR3 reads CASSYRPRGLGNTGELFF. CDR3 nucleotide sequence: TGTGCCAGCAGTTACCGACCCAGGGGTTTAGGGAACACCGGGGAGCTGTTTTTT. Full variable domain (rest looked up from reference TRBV28 and TRBJ2-2): DVKVTQSSRYLVKRTGEKVFLECVQDMDHENMFWYRQDPGLGLRLIYFSYDVKMKEKGDIPEGYSVSREKKERFSLILESASTNQTSMYLCASSYRPRGLGNTGELFFGEGSRLTVL.

The V gene is TRBV19, the J gene TRBJ1-4, with D maybe TRBD1 (5 bases). The CDR3 loop spans 15 amino acids. Per germline, CDR1 LNHDA and CDR2 SQIVND (reference sequence). V lost 5 bases to trimming and J lost 5 bases, with 15 bases between them. The CDR3 spells CASSLRQLRNEKLFF. Here the CDR3 DNA reads TGTGCCAGTAGTTTGCGACAGCTGCGGAATGAAAAACTGTTTTTT.

The chain joins TRBV2 to TRBJ2-5, with 7 positions matching TRBD1. The CDR3 contains 14 residues. The V segment lost 7 bases and the J segment 4 bases; nucleotides outside the gene matches: 9. Looked up from germline, CDR1 is SNHLY and CDR2 is FYNNEI. CDR3 sequence (DNA): TGTGCCAGCACCTCTCGGACAGGAGGAGAGACCCAGTACTTC. Translated, it gives CASTSRTGGETQYF.

The V gene is TRBV4-2, the J gene TRBJ1-2; 9 nucleotides align to TRBD1. Germline values: CDR1 LGHNA, CDR2 YNFKEQ. V shed 5 bases, J shed 6 bases, and the junction held 4 bases outside the gene matches. This CDR3 is 13 amino acids long. CDR3 nucleotides: TGTGCCAGCAGCTTGGGGGACAGGGATGGCTACACCTTC. Its translation is CASSLGDRDGYTF.

This clone was observed a few times. The gene calls are TRBV6-5 and TRBJ1-4, with unresolved D. The CDR3 consists of 13 residues. CDR1 MNHEY and CDR2 SVGAGI come from the germline V gene. V lost 2 bases and J 12 bases, leaving 13 bases between the germline ends. As DNA, the CDR3 is TGTGCCAGCAGTTACCGGTTTCAGGAGGAACTGTTTTTT. Its protein is CASSYRFQEELFF.

The gene calls are TRBV25-1 and TRBJ2-3, with 7 bases aligning to TRBD2. CDR1 and CDR2 from the germline V gene are MGHDK and SYGVNS. The length of the CDR3 is 15 residues. The V segment lost 3 bases and the J segment 2 bases; nucleotides outside the gene matches: 5. This CDR3 is CASSESGLVTDTQYF. The CDR3 nucleotides read TGTGCCAGCAGTGAGAGCGGACTAGTCACAGATACGCAGTATTTT.

In DNA form, the CDR3 reads TGTGCCAGCAGTTTAGAATTTAGGGGAGGGCTGAACACTGAAGCTTTCTTT. The encoded protein is CASSLEFRGGLNTEAFF. The chain uses TRBV27 and TRBJ1-1, with a weak D call TRBD1 (5 bases). CDR3 length: 17 amino acids. Germline CDR1 reads MNHEY; CDR2 reads SMNVEV (reference sequence). Trimming took 2 bases from V and 0 from J, leaving 16 bases between them.

V usage is TRBV11-2 and J usage is TRBJ1-4; possible D gene TRBD1, 6 bases. CDR1 is SGHAT, CDR2 FQNNGV, per germline. V lost 1 base and J lost 2, with 11 bases in between. The CDR3 loop spans 16 amino acids. The CDR3 loop is CASSLGTGSTNEKLFF. Written as DNA, the CDR3 is TGTGCCAGCAGCTTAGGAACAGGGTCGACTAATGAAAAACTGTTTTTT.

The chain has TRBV2 and TRBJ1-5; no reliable D call. Trimming removed 3 bases at V and 8 bases at J, with 14 bases between. CDR3 length: 14 amino acids. Germline V gene data show CDR1 as SNHLY and CDR2 as FYNNEI. The CDR3 protein is CASSESQSKEPQHF. DNA of the CDR3: TGTGCCAGCAGTGAGAGTCAGTCTAAGGAGCCCCAGCATTTT.

This chain joins TRBV6-6 and TRBJ1-2, with D perhaps TRBD1 (6 bases). Germline V gene data show CDR1 as MNHNY and CDR2 as SVGAGI (reference sequence). This CDR3 has 14 amino acids. V was cut by 2 bases and J by 7 bases, with 14 bases left in between. CDR3 sequence (DNA): TGTGCCAGCAGTTACGGCGCAGGGGACTCTGGCTACACCTTC. Protein sequence: CASSYGAGDSGYTF.

This sequence joins TRBV7-9 and TRBJ2-3; 10 bases match TRBD2. The CDR3 covers 16 residues. The V gene end was trimmed by 6 bases and the J gene end by 1 base; junction bases not matched to a gene: 7. Germline V CDR1 and CDR2: SEHNR, FQNEAQ (reference sequence). The DNA of the CDR3 is TGTGCCAGCAGTCAAGCGGGAGGGACGGGCACAGATACGCAGTATTTT. It is translated as CASSQAGGTGTDTQYF.

The chain couples TRBV6-5 to TRBJ1-1; unclear D gene. CDR1 and CDR2 (germline): MNHEY, SVGAGI. The CDR3 is 13 residues long. Trimming shortened V by 0 bases and J by 6 bases, and 8 bases separated the two germline ends. The CDR3 bases are TGTGCCAGCAGTTACTCGGCCGGATCTGAAGCTTTCTTT. This translates into CASSYSAGSEAFF.

The chain recombines TRBV7-6 with TRBJ2-2; TRBD1 might be the D (6 bases). Germline V CDR1 and CDR2: SGHVS, FNYEAQ. V was cut by 1 base and J by 1 base, with 13 bases left in between. The CDR3 is 17 amino acids. This CDR3 reads CASSLVESGVNTGELFF. DNA of the CDR3: TGTGCCAGCAGCTTAGTCGAATCAGGGGTGAACACCGGGGAGCTGTTTTTT.

The rearrangement uses TRBV6-5 and TRBJ2-3, with TRBD2 identical over 13 bases. CDR1 MNHEY and CDR2 SVGAGI come from the germline V gene. The length of the CDR3 is 15 residues. The V gene end was trimmed by 4 bases and the J gene end by 6 bases; junction bases not matched to a gene: 4. The CDR3 DNA follows: TGTGCCAGCAGTTTCGGACTAGCGGGGGCGGATACGCAGTATTTT. This sequence encodes CASSFGLAGADTQYF.

This clone was picked up one time. This rearrangement joins TRBV28 to TRBJ1-5; 7 nucleotides align to TRBD1. Germline trimming cut 6 bases from V and 0 bases from J; bases unmatched to any gene: 14. This CDR3 comprises 18 residues. Germline V CDR1 and CDR2: MDHEN, SYDVKM. The CDR3 DNA reads as TGTGCCAGCAGGTCTGGGACAGTTGGAGTGCCTAGCAATCAGCCCCAGCATTTT. This codes for CASRSGTVGVPSNQPQHF.

CDR3: CASTTDRSQPQHF. The DNA of the CDR3 is TGTGCCAGTACGACCGATAGGAGTCAGCCCCAGCATTTT. The rearrangement links TRBV7-2 to TRBJ1-5; unclear D gene. The germline CDR1 and CDR2 sequences are SGHTA and FQGNSA. CDR3 length: 13 residues. The germline V and J ends were trimmed by 9 bases and 6 bases, with 15 bases remaining between them.

V usage is TRBV6-6 and J usage is TRBJ2-1; 8 bases agree with TRBD2. Trimming took 5 bases from V and 2 from J; bases not matched to a gene: 5. Looked up from germline, CDR1 is MNHNY and CDR2 is SVGAGI (reference sequence). CDR3 length equals 15 residues. The CDR3 sequence: CASSRTSGAYNEQFF. As DNA, the CDR3 is TGTGCCAGCAGTCGTACTAGCGGAGCCTACAATGAGCAGTTCTTC.

The V gene is TRBV7-8, the J gene TRBJ2-3, with 8 nucleotides matching TRBD1. The CDR3 is 15 amino acids. Trimming removed 6 bases from V and 4 bases from J; junction bases left unmatched: 9. Germline CDR1 SGHVS, CDR2 FQNEAQ. Here the CDR3 reads CASRTRAGGSDTQYF. The CDR3 DNA follows: TGTGCCAGCAGGACTCGGGCAGGGGGCTCAGATACGCAGTATTTT.

The rearrangement joins TRBV7-9 to TRBJ2-1, with TRBD2 matching 7 bases. CDR1 is SEHNR, CDR2 FQNEAQ, per germline (reference sequence). The CDR3 runs to 18 residues. J gave up 1 base and V 4 bases, and 13 bases lay outside the gene matches. The CDR3: CASSSKLTSDRSYNEQFF. CDR3 sequence (DNA): TGTGCCAGCAGCTCGAAACTAACTAGCGATCGGTCCTACAATGAGCAGTTCTTC. Complete variable domain (other parts from reference TRBV7-9 and TRBJ2-1): DTGVSQNPRHKITKRGQNVTFRCDPISEHNRLYWYRQTLGQGPEFLTYFQNEAQLEKSRLLSDRFSAERPKGSFSTLEIQRTEQGDSAMYLCASSSKLTSDRSYNEQFFGPGTRLTVL.